A single sample is the source of the 28 T cell receptor beta chains below, sequenced in a study of CD4 and CD8 cells across lung adenocarcinoma regions (dated by TCRdb to the late 2010s). The protocol used for the library was PCR. The sample was run on a HiSeq X Ten. The public reads were reprocessed in TCRdb via fastp at Q25 and MiXCR, keeping in-frame beta chains. Each entry is one CDR3 protein sequence, shown with its most common DNA and genes. The sample table holds roughly 20,000 distinct CDR3 sequences, of which more than 45% were seen once. Of the sample, roughly 20% is held by the ten largest clones. The specimen was CD4+ T cells from the margin of a lung tumor. The cell subset or site label on this specimen signifies: tumor margin region. All receptors come from a male donor with lung adenocarcinoma. The CD4 and CD8 labels of this study may be unreliable.

As to this clonotype: The junction differs from germline at one of its ends, possibly a read error. The chain combines TRBV10-2 with TRBJ2-3; the match to TRBD2 covers 7 bases. This CDR3 contains 14 residues. Germline V gene sequence: CDR1 WSHSY, CDR2 SAAADI. CDR3 in DNA: TGCGCGAGCAGCGGGGTGGCAGACGCAGATACGCAGTATTTT. Its translation: CASSGVADADTQYF.

CDR3 DNA: TGTGCTAGTGCCATACCCGGAGCAGATACGCAGTATTTT. Protein sequence: CASAIPGADTQYF. The gene calls are TRBV12-5 and TRBJ2-3; D gene uncertain. The CDR3 runs to 13 residues. The germline gives CDR1 LGHNT, CDR2 FRNRAP. The V and J ends lost 7 bases and 4 bases respectively, with 12 bases between them.

The sample holds a few counts of this clonotype. The rearrangement uses TRBV6-5 and TRBJ2-5; weak D call: TRBD1 (6 bases). The J call is doubtful: the DNA matches TRBJ2-7 better. Germline V gene data show CDR1 as MNHEY and CDR2 as SVGAGI. CDR3 size: 14 residues. The CDR3 DNA reads as TGTGCCAGCAGTTACCTACAACAGGGCTACGAGCAGTACTTC. It codes for CASSYLQQGYEQYF.

This clonotype has only one observation. The J gene is TRBJ2-3, the V gene TRBV6-5, with 7 nucleotides matching TRBD2. The J call is in doubt because the DNA end fits TRBJ2-2 better. Germline lookup yields CDR1 MNHEY and CDR2 SVGAGI. The CDR3 covers 16 residues. The CDR3 sequence is CASSYQQAGSTGELFF. For the CDR3, the DNA is TGTGCCAGCAGTTATCAGCAAGCGGGAAGCACCGGGGAGCTGTTTTTT.

The chain recombines TRBV6-1 with TRBJ2-3; TRBD2 agrees at 13 bases. J was trimmed by 6 bases and V by 6 bases; bases with no gene match: 9. This CDR3 comprises 16 residues. The germline gives CDR1 MNHNS, CDR2 SASEGT. The CDR3 DNA reads TGTGCCAGCAGAAGAAGGACTAGCGGGAGACCCGATACGCAGTATTTT. Its protein is CASRRRTSGRPDTQYF.

The chain combines TRBV6-5 with TRBJ2-6; no clear D gene. Germline CDR1 MNHEY, CDR2 SVGAGI. Trimming took off 0 bases at V and 0 bases at J, with 12 bases between the two ends. The CDR3 covers 18 residues. CDR3 in DNA: TGTGCCAGCAGTTACTCGGTACCATCCCCCTCTGGGGCCAACGTCCTGACTTTC. This translates into CASSYSVPSPSGANVLTF.

This clonotype was seen more than once but under ten times. CDR3 coding DNA: TGTGCCAGCAGTTTGGGAGTAAATGAGCAGTTCTTC. As protein: CASSLGVNEQFF. The rearrangement joins TRBV12-3 or TRBV12-4 to TRBJ2-1; tentative D call: TRBD2 (5 bases). This CDR3 region has 12 residues. V was trimmed by 3 bases and J by 7 bases, leaving 7 bases between them.

Of note for this clonotype: Compared with germline, one end of the junction differs, possibly owing to a read error. The chain has TRBV6-5 and TRBJ2-1, with a weak D call TRBD2 (7 bases). CDR1 MNHEY and CDR2 SVGAGI come from the germline V gene. There are 18 residues in the CDR3. The CDR3 here is CAGSSPKWEGGRLYEQFF. The CDR3 DNA sequence: TGTGCCGGCAGTTCCCCGAAGTGGGAGGGGGGGCGGTTGTATGAGCAGTTCTTC.

This chain's CDR3 is CASRGLWGKDTQYF. Here the CDR3 DNA reads TGCGCCAGCAGGGGGCTGTGGGGCAAAGACACTCAGTACTTC. This rearrangement joins TRBV10-2 to TRBJ2-4, with D possibly TRBD1 on 5 matching bases. The CDR3 sequence is 14 residues long. The germline gives CDR1 WSHSY, CDR2 SAAADI. The V and J ends lost 6 bases and 12 bases respectively, with 21 bases between them.

This clonotype was counted at least ten times. The rearrangement joins TRBV27 to TRBJ1-1, with 8 bases lining up with TRBD1. CDR3 length: 15 residues. Germline V gene data show CDR1 as MNHEY and CDR2 as SMNVEV (reference sequence). V gave up 3 bases and J gave up 1 base; unmatched junction bases: 4. Here the CDR3 DNA reads TGTGCCAGCAGTTTGAGGCAGGGGGCGAACACTGAAGCTTTCTTT. It yields the protein CASSLRQGANTEAFF.

This clonotype was seen ten or more times. The rearrangement links TRBV10-3 to TRBJ2-1; D is unresolved. CDR3 length equals 12 residues. The V end lost 2 bases, the J end lost 14 bases, and 13 bases lay between the germline ends. Germline V gives CDR1 ENHRY, CDR2 SYGVKD. CDR3 sequence (DNA): TGTGCCATCAGTGAGGACCCCCCTCTCGAGTTCTTC. Amino acid sequence: CAISEDPPLEFF.

This clonotype was seen ten or more times. This chain connects TRBV6-2 or TRBV6-3 to TRBJ2-1; no firm D call. CDR3 length equals 12 residues. Looked up from germline, CDR1 is MNHEY and CDR2 is SVGEGT. Trimming cost V 6 bases and J 8 bases, with 11 bases left between them. The CDR3 loop reads CASRYLEDEQFF. In DNA, the CDR3 is TGTGCCAGCAGGTACCTCGAGGATGAGCAGTTCTTC.

The chain uses TRBV6-5 and TRBJ2-1; D perhaps matches TRBD2 (6 bases). Deletions cut 2 bases from V and 8 bases from J, with 22 bases between. The germline V gene has CDR1 MNHEY and CDR2 SVGAGI. The CDR3 loop spans 17 amino acids. This CDR3 is CASSYRAPLARGDEQFF. In DNA, the CDR3 is TGTGCCAGCAGTTACAGGGCCCCACTAGCAAGAGGGGATGAGCAGTTCTTC.

The genes are TRBV9 and TRBJ1-1; a possible D gene is TRBD1 (5 bases). Germline V lookup: CDR1 SGDLS, CDR2 YYNGEE. CDR3 size: 13 residues. V gave up 0 bases and J gave up 3 bases, with 6 bases separating them. CDR3 DNA: TGTGCCAGCAGCGTAGCAGGGTACACTGAAGCTTTCTTT. This sequence encodes CASSVAGYTEAFF.

Notes on this clonotype: At one end the junction does not follow the germline gene, possibly because of a read error. The rearrangement links TRBV4-1 to TRBJ2-3; 8 positions match TRBD2. There are 16 residues in the CDR3. Germline V lookup: CDR1 MGHRA, CDR2 YSYEKL. Written as DNA, the CDR3 is TGCGCCAGCAGCGGCCTGGCGGGGGGAGCCAAAGATACGCAGTATTTC. It translates to CASSGLAGGAKDTQYF.

Many counts were recorded for this clonotype. CDR3 DNA: TGTGCCGGACGGACAGGCAGTCAGCCCCAGCATTTT. Amino acids: CAGRTGSQPQHF. The chain carries TRBV6-1 and TRBJ1-5, with 7 bases lining up with TRBD1. The junction had 7 bases not matched to a gene; V was cut back by 11 bases and J by 6 bases. Per the germline V gene, CDR1 is MNHNS and CDR2 is SASEGT. The CDR3 runs 12 residues.

This clonotype was counted once. This chain uses TRBV6-1 with TRBJ2-3; D may match TRBD1 or TRBD2 (5 bases each). CDR1 and CDR2 (germline): MNHNS, SASEGT. The germline V and J ends were trimmed by 8 bases and 6 bases, with 21 bases remaining between them. This CDR3 spans 15 amino acids. For the CDR3, the DNA is TGTGCCAGCGGGATCGGGGACCGCCTCGTGGATACGCAGTATTTT. Its protein product is CASGIGDRLVDTQYF.

The chain is built from TRBV7-3 and TRBJ2-2; TRBD2 aligns across 10 bases. This CDR3 region has 16 residues. V dropped 3 bases and J dropped 3; count of bases not matched to a gene: 4. Germline V gives CDR1 SGHTA, CDR2 FQGTGA. The CDR3: CASSLPLAGDTGELFF. The CDR3 nucleotides read TGTGCCAGCAGCTTGCCTCTAGCGGGAGACACCGGGGAGCTGTTTTTT.

A word on this clonotype: The junction departs from the called germline gene at one end, perhaps through a read error. The chain is built from TRBV27 and TRBJ2-4; tentatively, D is TRBD2 (5 bases). CDR3 length: 16 amino acids. The V gene's germline CDR1 is MNHEY and CDR2 SMNVEV (reference sequence). In DNA, the CDR3 is TGTGCCAGCGGGGTGCTTGAGGGCCGTGACAAAAACATCCAGTACTTC. Translation: CASGVLEGRDKNIQYF.

This clonotype has at least ten counts. The rearrangement joins TRBV10-2 to TRBJ2-2; D gene uncertain. Trimming shortened V by 1 base and J by 5 bases, and 11 bases separated the two germline ends. This CDR3 is 15 amino acids long. The germline V gene has CDR1 WSHSY and CDR2 SAAADI. The chain's CDR3 is CASSELNRWTGELFF. CDR3 bases: TGCGCCAGCAGTGAGTTGAATCGATGGACCGGGGAGCTGTTTTTT.

The table lists this clonotype with a few counts. The CDR3, as DNA: TGCAGTGCTGCCCTGACAGGGTTTCCCCAGCATTTT. This gives the protein CSAALTGFPQHF. This rearrangement joins TRBV20-1 to TRBJ1-5; the match to TRBD1 covers 7 bases. Trimming at V came to 5 bases and at J to 10 bases, leaving 8 bases not matched to a gene. CDR3 length: 12 amino acids. From germline, CDR1 is DFQATT and CDR2 SNEGSKA (reference sequence).

In its sample, this clonotype was seen many times. The chain joins TRBV6-4 to TRBJ2-3; 8 bases are shared with TRBD1. Germline trimming cut 0 bases from V and 2 bases from J; bases unmatched to any gene: 4. The CDR3 sequence is 16 residues long. Germline V gene data show CDR1 as MRHNA and CDR2 as SNTAGT. The CDR3 nucleotides read TGTGCCAGCAGTGACTCGACGACAGGGGACACAGATACGCAGTATTTT. It yields the protein CASSDSTTGDTDTQYF.

The chain employs TRBV7-2 and TRBJ1-1, with D perhaps matching TRBD1 (5 bases). The germline CDR1 and CDR2 sequences are SGHTA and FQGNSA. The V and J ends lost 7 bases and 0 bases respectively, with 15 bases between them. The CDR3 spans 15 residues. The CDR3 here is CASTIGGGLNTEAFF. CDR3 DNA sequence: TGTGCCAGCACCATCGGCGGGGGGTTGAACACTGAAGCTTTCTTT. The full variable domain, with the rest looked up from reference TRBV7-2 and TRBJ1-1, is GAGVSQSPSNKVTEKGKDVELRCDPISGHTALYWYRQSLGQGLEFLIYFQGNSAPDKSGLPSDRFSAERTGGSVSTLTIQRTQQEDSAVYLCASTIGGGLNTEAFFGQGTRLTVV.

The chain couples TRBV6-1 to TRBJ2-5, with unresolved D. In germline, CDR1 is MNHNS, CDR2 SASEGT. The V end lost 2 bases, the J end lost 7 bases, and 17 bases lay between the germline ends. There are 15 residues in the CDR3. CDR3 DNA: TGTGCCAGCAGTGAATGGACCGCCGTAGTTGGGACCCAGTACTTC. It codes for CASSEWTAVVGTQYF.

The chain couples TRBV3-1 to TRBJ2-2; unclear D gene. The germline gives CDR1 LGHDT, CDR2 YNNKEL (reference sequence). The V and J ends lost 6 bases and 0 bases respectively, with 8 bases between them. This CDR3 has 14 residues. DNA for the CDR3: TGTGCCAGCAGGGCCCCAGCGAACACCGGGGAGCTGTTTTTT. Protein product: CASRAPANTGELFF.

This clonotype is large in the sample. The rearrangement links TRBV7-2 to TRBJ2-1; 7 nucleotides align to TRBD1. The V segment lost 5 bases and the J segment 0 bases; nucleotides outside the gene matches: 4. Germline CDR1 reads SGHTA; CDR2 reads FQGNSA. CDR3 length: 15 amino acids. The CDR3 is CASSGGQSSYNEQFF. CDR3 bases: TGTGCCAGCAGCGGGGGACAGAGCTCCTACAATGAGCAGTTCTTC.

About this clonotype itself: A read error may produce the germline difference seen at one junction end. The chain carries TRBV10-3 and TRBJ2-3; 8 bases are shared with TRBD2. Germline V gene data show CDR1 as ENHRY and CDR2 as SYGVKD. The CDR3 is 15 amino acids. The CDR3 reads CGGGRGGSDTETQYF. The CDR3 DNA follows: TGTGGCGGCGGTCGGGGGGGCAGTGACACAGAGACGCAGTATTTC.

The gene calls are TRBV6-1 and TRBJ1-1; tentative D call: TRBD1 (6 bases). V was shortened by 6 bases and J by 4 bases, with 9 bases between the two germline ends. CDR1 is MNHNS and CDR2 is SASEGT in the germline V gene. The CDR3 has 12 residues. The CDR3 loop reads CASRIRGTEAFF. The CDR3 DNA sequence: TGTGCCAGCAGGATCAGGGGCACTGAAGCTTTCTTT.